This T cell receptor beta chain was recorded in a study of blood T cell repertoires in COVID-19. Study summary: Specimens from acute and convalescent COVID-19 originated in the United States, Italy and Spain. PBMCs, B-cell-depleted T cells, or T cells were the source of the cDNA or gDNA that made up the material.

Original analysis: Counts of nucleated cells, estimated from reference gene primer amplification, were obtained. The repertoire was sequenced with immunoSEQ multiplex PCR; TCRdb's copy has only in-frame clones and lacks some. Clonal size and the V and J genes are those of that table, whereas D and trimming came from the DNA. The profile covers about 300,000 clones, with around 84% appearing a single time and over 1% taken by the ten largest. The CDR3 spans 17 residues. The germline CDR1 and CDR2 sequences are LGHNA and YNFKEQ. Trimming cost V 0 bases and J 2 bases; bases outside gene matches: 7. The J gene is TRBJ1-5, the V gene TRBV4-2; 7 bases are shared with TRBD1. Sequencing was carried out using peripheral blood. This TCR was recovered from a man between 65 and 85 years old with acute or convalescent COVID-19. CDR3 nucleotides: TGTGCCAGCAGCCAAGACACCGGGACAGCCGGCAATCAGCCCCAGCATTTT. Translated: CASSQDTGTAGNQPQHF.